These 14 T cell receptor beta chains came from one sample sequenced in a study of tumor and adjacent non-tumor tissue in lung cancer. The library came from three nested PCR rounds adapted from ARM-PCR protocols. TCRdb reanalysed the multiplex PCR reads using MiXCR and keeps one entry per CDR3 protein. The sample lists roughly 75,000 distinct CDR3 sequences; more than 80% were seen once. No cell sorting was done before RNA was extracted from the tissue. The normal lung tissue was taken more than 3 cm from the tumor edge. Material: distant non-tumor lung tissue. Receptors originate from a man aged 55 to 70 with non-small cell lung cancer.

Here the CDR3 DNA reads TGCAGTGCCTCCTGGGACACCAACAAGCAGTACTTC. It is translated as CSASWDTNKQYF. V usage is TRBV20-1 and J usage is TRBJ2-7; TRBD1 might be the D (6 bases). The CDR3 totals 12 residues. V shed 6 bases and J shed 8 bases, with 17 bases lying between them. Germline V gene data show CDR1 as DFQATT and CDR2 as SNEGSKA (reference sequence).

This sequence joins TRBV20-1 and TRBJ2-3; D is perhaps TRBD2 (5 bases). The CDR3 consists of 14 residues. The germline V gene encodes CDR1 DFQATT and CDR2 SNEGSKA (reference sequence). CDR3 loop: CSVRAAVGTDTQYF. Written as DNA, the CDR3 is TGCAGCGTTAGAGCGGCGGTCGGAACAGATACGCAGTATTTT.

For this clonotype: Without the conserved terminal phenylalanine or tryptophan, this CDR3 likely stems from a read error. The DNA is omitted, as the CDR3 cannot be located on it reliably, and the CDR3 follows TCRdb's listing. The CDR3 region is CSLDSSVGPLRFI. The J gene is TRBJ2-1, the V gene TRBV29-1; the listed D gene, TRBD2, was not tested against the DNA. Germline V CDR1 and CDR2: SQVTM, ANQGSEA. The CDR3 adds up to 13 amino acids, both ends counted.

Points on this clonotype: At one boundary the junction diverges from the germline segment, which might be a read error. The chain has TRBV29-1 and TRBJ2-2; the match to TRBD2 covers 12 bases. Germline CDR1 SQVTM, CDR2 ANQGSEA. This CDR3 region has 15 residues. The CDR3 spells CRVTGTSGFTGEPFF. In DNA, the CDR3 is TGTAGGGTGACCGGGACTAGCGGGTTCACCGGGGAGCCGTTTTTT.

About this clonotype: Just one base apart from a much larger clone, this may be a read error. This chain links TRBV7-9 with TRBJ2-3; D remains ambiguous. The CDR3 is made up of 13 amino acids. Per germline, CDR1 SEHNR and CDR2 FQNEAQ (reference sequence). Trimming took off 5 bases at V and 2 bases at J, with 8 bases between the two ends. CDR3: CASSPSDTDTQYF. The CDR3 nucleotides read TGTGCCAGCAGCCCGAGTGACACAGATACGCAGTATTTT.

This clonotype was recorded once. The CDR3 does not end in the conserved phenylalanine or tryptophan, so this is likely a read error. The chain uses TRBV28 and TRBJ2-7; D gene unclear. This CDR3 region has 15 residues. V gave up 3 bases and J gave up 3 bases, with 15 bases separating them. Germline loops: CDR1 MDHEN, CDR2 SYDVKM. This CDR3 reads CASSLDPSYNYEQYL. The CDR3 bases are TGTGCCAGCAGTTTGGATCCCTCCTACAACTACGAGCAGTACCTC.

Concerning this clonotype itself: Germline is not matched at one junction end, which may reflect a read error. The V and J genes are TRBV20-1 and TRBJ1-1; the match to TRBD1 covers 8 bases. The CDR3 sequence is 13 residues long. CDR1 and CDR2 from the germline V gene are DFQATT and SNEGSKA (reference sequence). The DNA of the CDR3 is TGCAGTGCCTACAGGGGGTCGGGCACTGAGGCTTTCTTT. Its protein product is CSAYRGSGTEAFF.

On this clonotype: Possible read error: a much larger clone is one base away. The rearrangement uses TRBV29-1 and TRBJ2-7; D not certain. There are 12 residues in the CDR3. Germline V gene data show CDR1 as SQVTM and CDR2 as ANQGSEA. Trimming shortened V by 6 bases and J by 3 bases, and 12 bases separated the two germline ends. CDR3 coding DNA: TGCAGCGTGGAGACGCAGAGCTACGAGCAGTACTTC. Translating gives CSVETQSYEQYF.

Concerning this clonotype itself: A clone one base away is much larger, so this may be a read error. V gene TRBV12-3 or TRBV12-4 combines with J gene TRBJ1-2; D may be TRBD1 (6 bases). The length of the CDR3 is 14 residues. Trimming removed 6 bases from V and 2 bases from J, with 13 bases in between. The CDR3 nucleotides read TGTGCCAGCAGCCTGGGACACGGGAACTATGGCTACACCTTC. Amino acid sequence: CASSLGHGNYGYTF.

Comments on this clonotype: The junction departs from the called germline gene at one end, perhaps through a read error. V and J are TRBV11-2 and TRBJ1-1; D possibly corresponds to TRBD1 (6 bases). The CDR3 runs to 14 residues. Germline V lookup: CDR1 SGHAT, CDR2 FQNNGV. CDR3 DNA: TGTGTCAGCCTACCGGGACACCGCAACACTGATGCTTTCTTT. This gives the protein CVSLPGHRNTDAFF.

About this clonotype itself: A read error may account for a junction end that differs from germline. The chain couples TRBV6-5 to TRBJ2-7, with D perhaps TRBD1 (5 bases). CDR1 is MNHEY and CDR2 is SVGAGI in the germline V gene. The CDR3 is 13 amino acids. The CDR3 is CASSWGRHYELYF. In DNA form, the CDR3 reads TGTGCCAGCAGTTGGGGCAGGCATTACGAGCTGTACTTC.

This clonotype was found once. Its ends do not fully match the called genes, so a read error is possible. The chain uses TRBV10-2 and TRBJ2-7; TRBD2 matches 7 bases. The CDR3 length is 13 residues. From germline, CDR1 is WSHSY and CDR2 SAAADI. This chain's CDR3 is CASTSGSSYEQHF. CDR3 sequence (DNA): TGCGCCAGCACTAGCGGTAGCTCCTACGAGCAGCACTTC.

A remark on this clonotype: A junction boundary mismatches the germline segment, possibly from a read error. This chain links TRBV11-3 with TRBJ1-1; D not certain. The V gene's germline CDR1 is SGHNT and CDR2 YENEEA. The CDR3 is 18 residues long. CDR3 amino acids: CASSLTQNLYGRNTEASF. DNA of the CDR3: TGTGCCAGCAGCTTAACGCAGAATCTGTATGGTAGGAACACTGAAGCTTCCTTT.

A remark on this clonotype: This likely comes from a read error, as the CDR3 has no conserved phenylalanine or tryptophan at its end. The chain uses TRBV11-3 and TRBJ1-1; the D is unclear. Germline V lookup: CDR1 SGHNT, CDR2 YENEEA. The CDR3 runs 14 residues. In DNA, the CDR3 is TGTGTCAGCAGCTCGCACAGACGGCAGACTGAAGCTTTCTCT. It is translated as CVSSSHRRQTEAFS.